This paragraph reports one T cell receptor (beta chain). Its target is unknown. The same CDR3 is also encoded by other DNA sequences in this sample. Profiling relied on immunoSEQ multiplex PCR, and the TCRdb table lists in-frame clones only, not all of them. The sample includes over a million clones, around 82% of them seen just once. These data come from a study of shared clonotypes between healthy human individuals. Study-level results: Few donors limited the genetic and exposure-history diversity represented. Clonotypes that were shared across a handful of donors made up around 5% of naive CD4 clonotypes.

The CDR3 totals 12 residues. Trimming removed 0 bases from V and 4 bases from J, with 6 bases in between. The germline V gene encodes CDR1 GTSNPN and CDR2 SVGIG (reference sequence). The sequencing sample was made of memory CD4+ T cells from PBMCs. Subset in this sample: CD45RA-negative fraction. The chain combines TRBV30 with TRBJ1-1, with D unclear. This TCR came from a man aged 18-30 years in good health. Some clones in this sample may be carry-over from other donors' samples. The CDR3 loop is CAWSVRGTEAFF. For the CDR3, the DNA is TGTGCCTGGAGTGTTAGAGGCACTGAAGCTTTCTTT.